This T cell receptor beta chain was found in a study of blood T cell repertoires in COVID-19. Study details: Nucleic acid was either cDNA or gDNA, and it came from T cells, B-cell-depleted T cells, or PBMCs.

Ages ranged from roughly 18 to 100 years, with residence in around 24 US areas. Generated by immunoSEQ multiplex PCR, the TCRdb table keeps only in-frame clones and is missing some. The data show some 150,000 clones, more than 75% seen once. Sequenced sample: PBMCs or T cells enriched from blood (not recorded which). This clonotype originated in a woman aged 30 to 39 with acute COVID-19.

This CDR3 is CATSRVSNNEQFF. The DNA of the CDR3 is TGTGCCACCAGCAGAGTCAGTAACAATGAGCAGTTCTTC. J is TRBJ2-1 and V is TRBV15; no clear D gene. Germline loops: CDR1 LNHNV, CDR2 YYDKDF (reference sequence). The CDR3 is 13 residues long. V dropped 1 base and J dropped 5 bases, with 6 bases sitting between them.